This T cell receptor (beta chain) was found in a study of CD8 T cells in Susac syndrome. In regard to this clonotype: Its antigen remains unknown.

Study results and limitations: The study admitted that it had a relatively small number of individuals in its TCR sequencing and HLA analysis.

After extraction with the RNeasy kit, 0.5 to 1 ug of the RNA was reverse transcribed using random hexamers. Across 54 Vbeta and 13 Jbeta, TCR beta CDR3 was amplified with immunoSEQ multiplex PCR. MiXCR, applied by TCRdb to the immunoSEQ multiplex PCR reads, yields one record per CDR3 protein. This table holds about 120,000 distinct CDR3 sequences, about nine tenths found once. The sequenced target, TCR beta, came from blood CD8+ and CD4+ T cells. Purification of the CD8+ and CD4+ T cells relied on negative isolation, and TEMRA cells underwent FACS enrichment. Germline V gene lookup returns CDR1 SGDLS and CDR2 YYNGEE. The CDR3 contains 16 residues. Trimming cost V 9 bases and J 0 bases, with 20 bases left between them.

J is TRBJ2-3 and V is TRBV9; no clear D gene. Sequenced: CD4+ T cells from PBMCs. This clonotype was sampled from a human donor in good health. CDR3 nucleotides: TGTGCCACCTCGAAAGGAAAGGGTTCTAGCACAGATACGCAGTATTTT. Protein product: CATSKGKGSSTDTQYF.